This TCR beta chain appears in the sequencing data of a study of a mutant IDH1 vaccine in newly diagnosed glioma. Turning to the study itself: Mean patient age was approximately 40 years; approximately 62% were male and 37.5% female.

Stated time point: baseline, week 1 (first vaccination visit). Treatment specified: pre-vaccination baseline after standard-of-care therapy. Generated by immunoSEQ multiplex PCR, the TCRdb table keeps only in-frame clones and is missing some. The sample consists of nearly 15,000 clones, around 87% of them appearing once. CDR1 and CDR2 (germline): MDHEN, SYDVKM. Trimming removed 6 bases from V and 7 bases from J; junction bases left unmatched: 8. This CDR3 comprises 13 residues. The rearrangement links TRBV28 to TRBJ1-2; TRBD1 matches 7 bases. The source of this sequence is a woman aged 40 to 50 with glioma. Some clones in this sample may be carry-over from other donors' samples. Source: PBMCs, taken from a glioma patient treated with radiotherapy, temozolomide or both. CDR3 DNA sequence: TGTGCCAGCAGGACTACAGGGGCGGGTGGCTACACCTTC. The encoded protein is CASRTTGAGGYTF.